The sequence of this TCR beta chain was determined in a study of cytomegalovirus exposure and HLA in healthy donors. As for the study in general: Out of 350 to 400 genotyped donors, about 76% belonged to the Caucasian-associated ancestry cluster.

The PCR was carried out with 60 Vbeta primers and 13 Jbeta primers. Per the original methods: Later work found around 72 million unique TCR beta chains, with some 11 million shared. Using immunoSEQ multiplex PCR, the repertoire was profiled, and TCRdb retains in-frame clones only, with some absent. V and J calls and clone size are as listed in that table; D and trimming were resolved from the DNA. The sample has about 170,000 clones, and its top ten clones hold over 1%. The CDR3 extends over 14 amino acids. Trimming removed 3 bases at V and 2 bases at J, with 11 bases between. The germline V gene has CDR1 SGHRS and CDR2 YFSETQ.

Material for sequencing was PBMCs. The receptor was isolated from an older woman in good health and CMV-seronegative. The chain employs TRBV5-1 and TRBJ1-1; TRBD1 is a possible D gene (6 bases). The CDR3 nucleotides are TGCGCCAGCAGCTGGGACACGTCAAACACTGAAGCTTTCTTT. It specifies CASSWDTSNTEAFF.